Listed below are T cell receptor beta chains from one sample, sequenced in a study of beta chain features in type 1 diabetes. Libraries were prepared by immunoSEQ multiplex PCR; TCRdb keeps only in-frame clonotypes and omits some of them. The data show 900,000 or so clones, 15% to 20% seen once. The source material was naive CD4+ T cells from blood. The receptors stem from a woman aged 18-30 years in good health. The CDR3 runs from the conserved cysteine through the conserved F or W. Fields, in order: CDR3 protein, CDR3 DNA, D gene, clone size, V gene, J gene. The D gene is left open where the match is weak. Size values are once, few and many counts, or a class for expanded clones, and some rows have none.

cdr3_aa: CASSPGGSSSYEQYF
cdr3_nt: TGTGCCAGCAGCCCTGGGGGGTCAAGCTCCTACGAGCAGTACTTC
d_call: -
clone_size: -
v_call: TRBV28
j_call: TRBJ2-7

cdr3_aa: CASSSGTGRNEKLFF
cdr3_nt: TGTGCCAGCAGCTCTGGGACAGGGAGGAACGAAAAACTGTTTTTT
d_call: TRBD1
clone_size: -
v_call: TRBV5-4
j_call: TRBJ1-4

cdr3_aa: CASISGQHNEQFF
cdr3_nt: TGTGCCAGCATTTCGGGACAACACAATGAGCAGTTCTTC
d_call: -
clone_size: -
v_call: TRBV7-9
j_call: TRBJ2-1

cdr3_aa: CASDRDPSYEQYF
cdr3_nt: TGTGCCAGCGACAGGGACCCCTCCTACGAGCAGTACTTC
d_call: TRBD1
clone_size: few
v_call: TRBV2
j_call: TRBJ2-7

cdr3_aa: CASSEGARYNEQFF
cdr3_nt: TGTGCCAGCAGTGAAGGCGCCAGATACAATGAGCAGTTCTTC
d_call: -
clone_size: few
v_call: TRBV2
j_call: TRBJ2-1

cdr3_aa: CASSQEVADLQETQYF
cdr3_nt: TGCGCCAGCAGCCAAGAGGTAGCCGACCTCCAAGAGACCCAGTACTTC
d_call: -
clone_size: -
v_call: TRBV4-1
j_call: TRBJ2-5

cdr3_aa: CASSYGVAGVRETQYF
cdr3_nt: TGTGCCAGCAGTTACGGGGTAGCGGGAGTCCGGGAGACCCAGTACTTC
d_call: TRBD2
clone_size: few
v_call: TRBV6-5
j_call: TRBJ2-5

cdr3_aa: CASRSAGDYNEQFF
cdr3_nt: TGTGCCAGCAGGTCGGCAGGGGACTACAATGAGCAGTTCTTC
d_call: -
clone_size: few
v_call: TRBV6-5
j_call: TRBJ2-1

cdr3_aa: CASSPSYSRGLVTQYF
cdr3_nt: TGCGCCAGCAGCCCGAGCTACAGCAGGGGCTTGGTGACCCAGTACTTC
d_call: -
clone_size: few
v_call: TRBV4-1
j_call: TRBJ2-5

cdr3_aa: CASSSFWGRGTKKETQYF
cdr3_nt: TGTGCCAGCAGCTCCTTCTGGGGCAGGGGGACCAAGAAGGAGACCCAGTACTTC
d_call: TRBD1
clone_size: few
v_call: TRBV7-6
j_call: TRBJ2-5

cdr3_aa: CASSLSTGAYNEQFF
cdr3_nt: TGTGCCAGCAGCCTCTCGACAGGGGCCTACAATGAGCAGTTCTTC
d_call: TRBD1
clone_size: -
v_call: TRBV27
j_call: TRBJ2-1

cdr3_aa: CASSQRLAVSSGANVLTF
cdr3_nt: TGCGCCAGCAGCCAACGACTAGCGGTGAGCTCTGGGGCCAACGTCCTGACTTTC
d_call: TRBD2
clone_size: -
v_call: TRBV4-3
j_call: TRBJ2-6

cdr3_aa: CASSVAVVDEQFF
cdr3_nt: TGTGCCAGCAGTGTGGCAGTGGTGGATGAGCAGTTCTTC
d_call: -
clone_size: -
v_call: TRBV2
j_call: TRBJ2-1

cdr3_aa: CASSLDRNSDTQYF
cdr3_nt: TGTGCCAGCTCCCTAGACAGGAACAGCGATACGCAGTATTTT
d_call: -
clone_size: few
v_call: TRBV18
j_call: TRBJ2-3

cdr3_aa: CASSQDVRQGHGYTF
cdr3_nt: TGCGCCAGCAGCCAAGATGTTCGGCAGGGGCATGGCTACACCTTC
d_call: -
clone_size: -
v_call: TRBV4-3
j_call: TRBJ1-2

cdr3_aa: CASSELFYEQFF
cdr3_nt: TGTGCCAGCAGTGAATTATTCTATGAGCAGTTCTTC
d_call: -
clone_size: few
v_call: TRBV2
j_call: TRBJ2-1

cdr3_aa: CASSYPAVEQYF
cdr3_nt: TGTGCCAGCAGTTACCCCGCGGTCGAGCAGTACTTC
d_call: -
clone_size: few
v_call: TRBV6-5
j_call: TRBJ2-7

cdr3_aa: CASTQERPYEQYF
cdr3_nt: TGTGCCAGCACCCAGGAGCGGCCCTACGAGCAGTACTTC
d_call: -
clone_size: -
v_call: TRBV6-5
j_call: TRBJ2-7

cdr3_aa: CASSLMARPEVGHEQFF
cdr3_nt: TGCGCCAGCAGCTTGATGGCGCGGCCAGAGGTAGGGCATGAGCAGTTCTTC
d_call: -
clone_size: -
v_call: TRBV5-1
j_call: TRBJ2-1

cdr3_aa: CASSLGRGKGRQETQYF
cdr3_nt: TGTGCCAGCAGCTTAGGTAGGGGGAAGGGTCGCCAAGAGACCCAGTACTTC
d_call: -
clone_size: few
v_call: TRBV7-9
j_call: TRBJ2-5

cdr3_aa: CASSPSSYEQYF
cdr3_nt: TGTGCCAGCAGCCCAAGCTCCTACGAGCAGTACTTC
d_call: -
clone_size: few
v_call: TRBV7-2
j_call: TRBJ2-7

cdr3_aa: CASSLGPGEQYF
cdr3_nt: TGTGCCAGCAGCTTAGGGCCAGGCGAGCAGTACTTC
d_call: -
clone_size: -
v_call: TRBV7-9
j_call: TRBJ2-7

cdr3_aa: CASSYSISGGHEQYF
cdr3_nt: TGTGCCAGCAGTTACTCGATATCGGGCGGACACGAGCAGTACTTC
d_call: -
clone_size: -
v_call: TRBV6-5
j_call: TRBJ2-7

cdr3_aa: CAISNSRGEDNLNIQYF
cdr3_nt: TGTGCCATCAGTAATTCGCGGGGAGAGGATAACTTAAACATTCAGTACTTC
d_call: -
clone_size: -
v_call: TRBV10-3
j_call: TRBJ2-4

cdr3_aa: CASSSPPQHTQYF
cdr3_nt: TGCGCCAGCAGCTCGCCCCCCCAGCATACGCAGTATTTT
d_call: -
clone_size: -
v_call: TRBV5-1
j_call: TRBJ2-3

cdr3_aa: CASSTTWGLEQYF
cdr3_nt: TGTGCCAGCAGTACCACATGGGGACTAGAGCAGTACTTC
d_call: TRBD2
clone_size: -
v_call: TRBV6-6
j_call: TRBJ2-7

cdr3_aa: CASSLTPESYNEQFF
cdr3_nt: TGTGCCAGCAGCCTCACCCCCGAGAGCTACAATGAGCAGTTCTTC
d_call: -
clone_size: -
v_call: TRBV9
j_call: TRBJ2-1

cdr3_aa: CASTFGGGVYGYTF
cdr3_nt: TGTGCCAGCACCTTCGGGGGCGGGGTCTATGGCTACACCTTC
d_call: -
clone_size: few
v_call: TRBV7-2
j_call: TRBJ1-2

cdr3_aa: CASKGAGVDTQYF
cdr3_nt: TGTGCCAGTAAGGGGGCGGGAGTTGACACGCAGTATTTT
d_call: -
clone_size: -
v_call: TRBV2
j_call: TRBJ2-3

cdr3_aa: CASIPSGGNEQFF
cdr3_nt: TGTGCCAGCATTCCTTCGGGAGGGAATGAGCAGTTCTTC
d_call: TRBD2
clone_size: -
v_call: TRBV6-1
j_call: TRBJ2-1

cdr3_aa: CASSSSWAGNEQYF
cdr3_nt: TGTGCCAGCAGTTCAAGCTGGGCCGGGAACGAGCAGTACTTC
d_call: -
clone_size: -
v_call: TRBV28
j_call: TRBJ2-7

cdr3_aa: CAWTRLTSGIYEQYF
cdr3_nt: TGTGCCTGGACCCGGCTTACTAGCGGGATCTACGAGCAGTACTTC
d_call: TRBD2
clone_size: few
v_call: TRBV30
j_call: TRBJ2-7